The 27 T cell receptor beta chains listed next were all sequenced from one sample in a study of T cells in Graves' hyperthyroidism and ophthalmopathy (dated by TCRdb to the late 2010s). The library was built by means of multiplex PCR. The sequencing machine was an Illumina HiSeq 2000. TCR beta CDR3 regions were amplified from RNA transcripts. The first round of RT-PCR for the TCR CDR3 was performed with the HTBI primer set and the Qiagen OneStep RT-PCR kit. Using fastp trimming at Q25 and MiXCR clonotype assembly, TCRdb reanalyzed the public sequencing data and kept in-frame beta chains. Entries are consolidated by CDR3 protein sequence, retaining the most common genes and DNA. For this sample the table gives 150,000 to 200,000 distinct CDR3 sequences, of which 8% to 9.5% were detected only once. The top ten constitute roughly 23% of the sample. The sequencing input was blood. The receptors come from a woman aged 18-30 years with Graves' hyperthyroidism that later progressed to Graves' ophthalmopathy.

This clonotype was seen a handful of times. The CDR3 region is CASSPQGWAGETQYF. The DNA for the CDR3 is TGTGCCAGCAGCCCCCAAGGTTGGGCGGGGGAGACCCAGTACTTC. The chain employs TRBV7-9 and TRBJ2-5, with D perhaps TRBD2 (6 bases). The CDR3 is 15 residues long. Germline CDR1 is SEHNR and CDR2 is FQNEAQ (reference sequence). Trimming removed 5 bases at V and 5 bases at J, with 18 bases between.

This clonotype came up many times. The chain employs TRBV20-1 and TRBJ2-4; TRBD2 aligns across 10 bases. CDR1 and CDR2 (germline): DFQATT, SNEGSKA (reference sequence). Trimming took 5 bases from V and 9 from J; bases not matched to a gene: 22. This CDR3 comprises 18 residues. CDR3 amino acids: CSAGVRTSGPEAHGIQYF. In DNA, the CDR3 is TGCAGTGCTGGAGTTAGGACTAGCGGCCCCGAAGCTCATGGCATTCAGTACTTC.

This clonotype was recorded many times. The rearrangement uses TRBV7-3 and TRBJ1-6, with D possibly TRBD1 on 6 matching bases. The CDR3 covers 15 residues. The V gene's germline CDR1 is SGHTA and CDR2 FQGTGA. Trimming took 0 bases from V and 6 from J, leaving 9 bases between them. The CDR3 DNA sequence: TGTGCCAGCAGCTTAACAGAGGGGGGTAATTCACCCCTCCACTTT. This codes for CASSLTEGGNSPLHF.

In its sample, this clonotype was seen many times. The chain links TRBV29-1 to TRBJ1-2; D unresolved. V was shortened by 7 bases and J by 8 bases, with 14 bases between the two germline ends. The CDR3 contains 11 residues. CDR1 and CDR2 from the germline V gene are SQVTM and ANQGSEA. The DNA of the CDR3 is TGCAGCGCCGATTCGGGAGCCGGCTACACCTTC. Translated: CSADSGAGYTF.

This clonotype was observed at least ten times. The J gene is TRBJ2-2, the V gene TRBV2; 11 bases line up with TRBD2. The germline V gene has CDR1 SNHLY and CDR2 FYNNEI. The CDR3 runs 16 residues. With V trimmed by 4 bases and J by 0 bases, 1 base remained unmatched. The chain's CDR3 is CASSATSGTNTGELFF. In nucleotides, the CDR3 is TGTGCCAGCAGTGCGACTAGCGGGACGAACACCGGGGAGCTGTTTTTT.

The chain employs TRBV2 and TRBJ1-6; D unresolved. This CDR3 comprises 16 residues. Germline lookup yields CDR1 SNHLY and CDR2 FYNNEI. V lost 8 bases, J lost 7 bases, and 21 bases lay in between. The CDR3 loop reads CASSPQPTGRNSPLHF. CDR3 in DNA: TGTGCCAGCTCACCGCAACCTACCGGTAGGAATTCACCCCTCCACTTT. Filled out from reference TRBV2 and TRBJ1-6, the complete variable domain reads EPEVTQTPSHQVTQMGQEVILRCVPISNHLYFYWYRQILGQKVEFLVSFYNNEISEKSEIFDDQFSVERPDGSNFTLKIRSTKLEDSAMYFCASSPQPTGRNSPLHFGNGTRLTVT.

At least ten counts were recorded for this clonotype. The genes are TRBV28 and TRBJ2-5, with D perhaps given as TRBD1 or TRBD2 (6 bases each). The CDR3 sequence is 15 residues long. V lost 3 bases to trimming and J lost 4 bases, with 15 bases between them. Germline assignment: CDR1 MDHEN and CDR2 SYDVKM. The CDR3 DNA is TGTGCCAGCAGTTTCGGGGGCGGGGCCCCAGAGACCCAGTACTTC. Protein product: CASSFGGGAPETQYF.

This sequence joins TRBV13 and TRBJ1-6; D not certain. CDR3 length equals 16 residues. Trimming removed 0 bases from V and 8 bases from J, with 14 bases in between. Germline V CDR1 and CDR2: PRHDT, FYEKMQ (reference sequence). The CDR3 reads CASSLGNGYGDSPLHF. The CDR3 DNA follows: TGTGCCAGCAGCTTAGGCAACGGGTATGGCGATTCACCCCTCCACTTT.

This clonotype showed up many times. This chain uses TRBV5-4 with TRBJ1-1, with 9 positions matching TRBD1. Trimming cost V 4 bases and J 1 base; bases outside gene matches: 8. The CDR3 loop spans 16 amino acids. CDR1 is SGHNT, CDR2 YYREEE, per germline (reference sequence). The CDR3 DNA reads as TGTGCCAGCAGCACCGGACAGGGGCTAGGGAACACTGAAGCTTTCTTT. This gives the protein CASSTGQGLGNTEAFF.

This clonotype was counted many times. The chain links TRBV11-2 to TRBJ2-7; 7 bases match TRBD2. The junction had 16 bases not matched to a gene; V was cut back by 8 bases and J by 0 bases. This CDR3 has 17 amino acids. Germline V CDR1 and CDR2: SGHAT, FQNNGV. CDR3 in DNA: TGTGCCAGCTTAAACCACCCCGCTAGCGGCAGCTCCTACGAGCAGTACTTC. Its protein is CASLNHPASGSSYEQYF.

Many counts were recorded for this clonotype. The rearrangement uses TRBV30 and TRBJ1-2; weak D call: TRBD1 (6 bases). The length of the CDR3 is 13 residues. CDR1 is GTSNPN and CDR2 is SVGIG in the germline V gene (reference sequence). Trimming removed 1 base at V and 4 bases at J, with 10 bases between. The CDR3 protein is CAWSAGVTYGYTF. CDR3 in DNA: TGTGCCTGGAGTGCAGGGGTAACCTATGGCTACACCTTC.

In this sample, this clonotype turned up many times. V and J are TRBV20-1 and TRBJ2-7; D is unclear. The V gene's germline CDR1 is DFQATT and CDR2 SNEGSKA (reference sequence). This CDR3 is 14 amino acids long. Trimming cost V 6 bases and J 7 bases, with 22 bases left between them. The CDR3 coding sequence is TGCAGTGCCCGTACCGGCCGAACGTATAGTGAGCAGTACTTC. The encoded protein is CSARTGRTYSEQYF.

The CDR3 DNA sequence: TGTGCCAGCAGTTTTCCTTCTGGAAACACCATATATTTT. Its translation is CASSFPSGNTIYF. This chain connects TRBV12-3 or TRBV12-4 to TRBJ1-3; no definite D call. The CDR3 is made up of 13 amino acids. Trimming removed 3 bases from V and 1 base from J, with 4 bases in between.

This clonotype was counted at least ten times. The CDR3: CASSEGLSLLTSTDTQYF. CDR3 nucleotide sequence: TGTGCCAGCAGTGAAGGACTAAGTCTTCTGACTAGCACAGATACGCAGTATTTT. This sequence joins TRBV2 and TRBJ2-3; D perhaps matches TRBD2 (5 bases). V was clipped by 1 base and J by 0 bases, with 17 bases between them. Germline CDR1 reads SNHLY; CDR2 reads FYNNEI. The CDR3 consists of 18 residues.

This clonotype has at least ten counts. This chain's CDR3 is CASSLTGLAQETQYF. CDR3 nucleotides: TGTGCCAGCAGCTTAACGGGGCTAGCGCAAGAGACCCAGTACTTC. This chain uses TRBV7-3 with TRBJ2-5; a possible D gene is TRBD2 (6 bases). CDR1 and CDR2 from the germline V gene are SGHTA and FQGTGA. Trimming stripped 0 bases from V and 2 bases from J, with 10 bases between. CDR3 length equals 15 residues.

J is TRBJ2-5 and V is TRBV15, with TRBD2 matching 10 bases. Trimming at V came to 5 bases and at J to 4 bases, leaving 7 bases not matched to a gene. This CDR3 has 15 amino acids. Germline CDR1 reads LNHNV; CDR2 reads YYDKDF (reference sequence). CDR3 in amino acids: CATSYPSGSGETQYF. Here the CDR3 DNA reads TGTGCCACCAGCTACCCTAGCGGGAGCGGAGAGACCCAGTACTTC.

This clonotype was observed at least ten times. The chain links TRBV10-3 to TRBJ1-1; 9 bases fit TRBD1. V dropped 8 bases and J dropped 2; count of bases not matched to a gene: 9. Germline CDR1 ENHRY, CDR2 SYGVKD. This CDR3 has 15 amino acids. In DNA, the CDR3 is TGTGCCATCCGACAGAAGGGACAGGGAAACACTGAAGCTTTCTTT. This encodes CAIRQKGQGNTEAFF.

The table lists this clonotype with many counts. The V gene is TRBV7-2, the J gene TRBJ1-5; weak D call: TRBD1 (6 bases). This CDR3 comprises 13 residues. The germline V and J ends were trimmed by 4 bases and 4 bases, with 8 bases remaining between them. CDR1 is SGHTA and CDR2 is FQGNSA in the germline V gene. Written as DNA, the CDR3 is TGTGCCAGCAGCTGGGACAAGAATCAGCCCCAGCATTTT. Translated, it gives CASSWDKNQPQHF.

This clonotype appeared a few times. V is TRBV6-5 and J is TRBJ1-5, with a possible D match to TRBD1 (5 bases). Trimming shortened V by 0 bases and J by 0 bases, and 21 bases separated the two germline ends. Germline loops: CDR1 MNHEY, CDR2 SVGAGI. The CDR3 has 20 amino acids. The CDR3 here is CASSYSASGRETYSNQPQHF. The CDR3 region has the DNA TGTGCCAGCAGTTACTCGGCCTCGGGCAGGGAGACGTATAGCAATCAGCCCCAGCATTTT.

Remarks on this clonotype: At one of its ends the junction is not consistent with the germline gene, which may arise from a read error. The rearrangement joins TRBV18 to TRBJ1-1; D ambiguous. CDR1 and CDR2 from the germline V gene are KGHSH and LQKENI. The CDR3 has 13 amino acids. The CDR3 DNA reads TGTGCCAACTCACGAAAACAGAACACTGAAGCTTTCTTT. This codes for CANSRKQNTEAFF.

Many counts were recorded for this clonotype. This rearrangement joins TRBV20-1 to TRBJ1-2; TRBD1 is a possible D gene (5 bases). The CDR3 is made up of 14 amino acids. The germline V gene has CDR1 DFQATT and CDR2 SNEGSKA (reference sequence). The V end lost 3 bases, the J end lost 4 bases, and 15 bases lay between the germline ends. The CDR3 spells CSASRVFGGYGYTF. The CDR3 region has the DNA TGCAGTGCTAGTCGGGTGTTTGGGGGCTATGGCTACACCTTC.

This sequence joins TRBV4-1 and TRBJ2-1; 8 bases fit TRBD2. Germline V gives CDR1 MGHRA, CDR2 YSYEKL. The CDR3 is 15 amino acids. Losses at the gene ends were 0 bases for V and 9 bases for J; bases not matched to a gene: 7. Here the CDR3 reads CASSQDIGGAREQFF. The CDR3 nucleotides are TGCGCCAGCAGCCAAGATATCGGGGGGGCTCGTGAGCAGTTCTTC.

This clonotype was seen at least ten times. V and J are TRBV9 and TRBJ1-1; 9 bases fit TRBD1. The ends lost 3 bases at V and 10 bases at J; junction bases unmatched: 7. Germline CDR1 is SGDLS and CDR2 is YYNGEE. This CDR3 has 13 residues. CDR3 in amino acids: CASSAGDRELAFF. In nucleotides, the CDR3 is TGTGCCAGCAGCGCTGGGGACAGGGAGCTAGCTTTCTTT.

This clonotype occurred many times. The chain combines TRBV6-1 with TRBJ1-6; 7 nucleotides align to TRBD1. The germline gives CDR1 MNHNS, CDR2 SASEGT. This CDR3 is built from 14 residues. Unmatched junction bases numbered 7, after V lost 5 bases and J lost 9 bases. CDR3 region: CASSSGTDFSPLHF. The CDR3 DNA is TGTGCCAGCAGTTCCGGGACAGACTTTTCACCCCTCCACTTT.

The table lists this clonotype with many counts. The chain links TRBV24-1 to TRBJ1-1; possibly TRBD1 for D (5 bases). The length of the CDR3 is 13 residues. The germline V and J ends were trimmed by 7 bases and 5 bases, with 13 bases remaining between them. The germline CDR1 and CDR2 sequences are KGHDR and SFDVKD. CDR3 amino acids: CATRLGVGTEAFF. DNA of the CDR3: TGTGCCACCAGACTAGGGGTGGGGACTGAAGCTTTCTTT.

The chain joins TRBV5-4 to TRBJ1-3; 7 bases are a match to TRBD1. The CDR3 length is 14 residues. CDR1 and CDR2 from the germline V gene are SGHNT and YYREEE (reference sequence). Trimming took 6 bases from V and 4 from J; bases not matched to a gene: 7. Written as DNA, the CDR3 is TGTGCCAGCACCCGGGACAGCCAAGGAAACACCATATATTTT. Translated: CASTRDSQGNTIYF.

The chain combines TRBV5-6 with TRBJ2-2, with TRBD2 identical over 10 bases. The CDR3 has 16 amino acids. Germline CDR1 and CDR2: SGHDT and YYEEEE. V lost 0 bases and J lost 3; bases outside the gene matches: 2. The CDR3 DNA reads TGTGCCAGCAGCTTGGGCCTAGCGGGAGACACCGGGGAGCTGTTTTTT. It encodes CASSLGLAGDTGELFF.